One and the same sample provided the 4 T cell receptor beta chains below, sequenced in a study of CD8 T cells in ankylosing spondylitis. Whole-study findings and limits: Among TCR beta sequences, a motif of fewer than 10 highly homologous variants appeared characteristic of ankylosing spondylitis blood.

TCRdb called the 5' RACE reads again in MiXCR, with one record for every CDR3 protein. Of some 700,000 distinct CDR3 sequences detected, 15% to 20% appear once; the ten largest clones hold over 15%. Their specific antigens are unknown. Material for sequencing was blood, either unsorted or a sorted T cell fraction (not recorded which). All receptors come from a male donor with ankylosing spondylitis.

This clonotype was seen a handful of times. The DNA for the CDR3 is TGTGCCAGTAGTCCAAGGTGGAACACCGGGGAGCTGTTTTTT. Residues: CASSPRWNTGELFF. The chain employs TRBV19 and TRBJ2-2; D ambiguous. Trimming shortened V by 5 bases and J by 1 base, and 8 bases separated the two germline ends. The CDR3 covers 14 residues. Germline CDR1 is LNHDA and CDR2 is SQIVND (reference sequence).

The chain joins TRBV12-3 or TRBV12-4 to TRBJ2-1, with TRBD2 matching 8 bases. The length of the CDR3 is 18 residues. With V trimmed by 3 bases and J by 5 bases, 15 bases remained unmatched. Here the CDR3 DNA reads TGTGCCAGCAGTTTGCAGACGGGGGTGGAAGCGGGGGACAATGAGCAGTTCTTC. This gives the protein CASSLQTGVEAGDNEQFF.

This clonotype was detected only a few times. The V gene is TRBV6-1, the J gene TRBJ1-6, with D maybe TRBD1 (6 bases). The germline V gene encodes CDR1 MNHNS and CDR2 SASEGT. The CDR3 contains 15 residues. Trimming took off 6 bases at V and 6 bases at J, with 15 bases between the two ends. The DNA for the CDR3 is TGTGCCAGCAGCCTGGGGGGCCAAAGTAATTCACCCCTCCACTTT. Translating gives CASSLGGQSNSPLHF.

This clonotype was counted ten times or more. The rearrangement joins TRBV7-8 to TRBJ2-3; weak D call: TRBD1 (6 bases). Germline V gives CDR1 SGHVS, CDR2 FQNEAQ. The length of the CDR3 is 16 residues. The V gene lost 1 base and the J gene lost 1 base, with 12 bases spanning the gap. The CDR3 DNA follows: TGTGCCAGCAGCTTAGGAGCAGGGGCCGGCACAGATACGCAGTATTTT. This translates into CASSLGAGAGTDTQYF.